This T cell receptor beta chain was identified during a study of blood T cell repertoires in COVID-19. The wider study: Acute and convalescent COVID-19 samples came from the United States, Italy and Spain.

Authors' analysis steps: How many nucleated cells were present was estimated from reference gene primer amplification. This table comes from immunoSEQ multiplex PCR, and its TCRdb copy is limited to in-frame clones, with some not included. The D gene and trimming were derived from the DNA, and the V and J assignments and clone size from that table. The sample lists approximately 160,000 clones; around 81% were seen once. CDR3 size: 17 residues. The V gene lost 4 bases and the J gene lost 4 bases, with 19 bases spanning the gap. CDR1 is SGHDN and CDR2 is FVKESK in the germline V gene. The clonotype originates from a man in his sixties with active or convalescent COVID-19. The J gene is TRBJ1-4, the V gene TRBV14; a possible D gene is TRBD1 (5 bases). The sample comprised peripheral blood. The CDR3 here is CASSRRSWRQYNEKLFF. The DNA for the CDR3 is TGTGCCAGCAGCCGTAGGAGCTGGAGACAGTATAATGAAAAACTGTTTTTT.